These 16 T cell receptor beta chains originate from one sample sequenced in a study of immune evolution from preneoplasia to lung adenocarcinoma. Sequencing used immunoSEQ multiplex PCR; TCRdb keeps in-frame clones, though not all of them. Of around 3,000 clones detected, roughly four fifths appear once; the ten largest clones hold 13% to 15%. The sample was FFPE adjacent normal lung tissue. These receptor sequences come from a person in their forties with lung adenocarcinoma.

J is TRBJ1-1 and V is TRBV5-1, with TRBD1 matching over 9 bases. CDR3 length: 14 residues. The germline V gene encodes CDR1 SGHRS and CDR2 YFSETQ. With 3 bases clipped from V and 2 bases from J, the junction kept 2 bases outside the gene matches. CDR3 coding DNA: TGCGCCAGCAGCTGGGGACAGGGAAACACTGAAGCTTTCTTT. Amino acids: CASSWGQGNTEAFF.

The chain couples TRBV7-2 to TRBJ2-7, with D maybe TRBD2 (5 bases). The CDR3 spans 15 residues. Germline lookup yields CDR1 SGHTA and CDR2 FQGNSA. Deletions cut 2 bases from V and 2 bases from J, with 13 bases between. CDR3 sequence reads: CASSLWTSGTYEQYF. The DNA of the CDR3 is TGTGCCAGCAGCTTATGGACCAGCGGAACCTACGAGCAGTACTTC.

This clone was seen a single time. The V call is TRBV5-1, the J call TRBJ2-7, with D hard to call. The germline V gene encodes CDR1 SGHRS and CDR2 YFSETQ. Trimming shortened V by 4 bases and J by 3 bases, and 14 bases separated the two germline ends. This CDR3 spans 14 amino acids. The CDR3 nucleotides are TGCGCCAGCAGCCCCCCTCCAAATTACTACGAGCAGTACTTC. It is translated as CASSPPPNYYEQYF.

The rearrangement links TRBV7-8 to TRBJ2-7; the match to TRBD2 covers 9 bases. The CDR3 length is 14 residues. J was trimmed by 4 bases and V by 6 bases; bases with no gene match: 7. The germline V gene has CDR1 SGHVS and CDR2 FQNEAQ. Here the CDR3 reads CASRRGLAGYEQYF. In DNA, the CDR3 is TGTGCCAGCAGGAGGGGGCTAGCGGGGTACGAGCAGTACTTC.

V gene TRBV5-1 combines with J gene TRBJ1-2; possibly TRBD1 for D (5 bases). The V gene's germline CDR1 is SGHRS and CDR2 YFSETQ. There are 13 residues in the CDR3. Trimming left V 4 bases short and J 6 bases short, with 13 bases between. CDR3 in amino acids: CASSVQGGDGYTF. The CDR3 region has the DNA TGCGCCAGCAGCGTTCAGGGTGGTGATGGCTACACCTTC.

The CDR3 loop reads CAWSVRGGVSGQPQHF. The CDR3 DNA reads TGTGCCTGGAGTGTACGGGGGGGGGTAAGCGGGCAGCCCCAGCATTTT. The rearrangement uses TRBV30 and TRBJ1-5; D may be TRBD1 (5 bases). Germline values: CDR1 GTSNPN, CDR2 SVGIG (reference sequence). The CDR3 runs 16 residues. Between the trimmed V and J ends, which lost 0 bases and 7 bases, there was a span of 19 bases.

V usage is TRBV30 and J usage is TRBJ1-1; the D gene is possibly TRBD1 (6 bases). Germline V gene lookup returns CDR1 GTSNPN and CDR2 SVGIG (reference sequence). The CDR3 has 14 residues. The germline V and J ends were trimmed by 3 bases and 2 bases, with 13 bases remaining between them. The CDR3 DNA is TGTGCCTGGAGCCCAGGACAGTTTAACACTGAAGCTTTCTTT. Amino acids: CAWSPGQFNTEAFF.

The gene calls are TRBV4-1 and TRBJ2-7, with D perhaps TRBD1 or TRBD2 (5 bases each). The V end was cut by 3 bases, the J end by 0 bases, with 9 bases between. CDR1 MGHRA and CDR2 YSYEKL come from the germline V gene. This CDR3 is built from 14 residues. The CDR3 here is CASSQGRSSYEQYF. DNA of the CDR3: TGCGCCAGCAGCCAGGGACGAAGCTCCTACGAGCAGTACTTC.

CDR3 coding DNA: TGTGCCAGCAGCCGAGGCCGGGTAGGTGGCTACACCTTC. Amino acid sequence: CASSRGRVGGYTF. This chain links TRBV7-2 with TRBJ1-2; D not certain. The CDR3 length is 13 residues. V dropped 5 bases and J dropped 7 bases, with 14 bases sitting between them. CDR1 is SGHTA and CDR2 is FQGNSA in the germline V gene.

The V gene is TRBV4-3, the J gene TRBJ2-3; the D gene could be TRBD1 or TRBD2 (5 bases each). The CDR3 runs to 15 residues. Germline CDR1 is LGHNA and CDR2 is YSLEER. Trimming cost V 2 bases and J 9 bases, with 18 bases left between them. CDR3 protein: CASSQTSSRGGTQYF. The CDR3 DNA is TGCGCCAGCAGCCAAACCTCCTCGAGGGGCGGGACGCAGTATTTT.

This chain uses TRBV4-2 with TRBJ2-7, with 8 bases fitting TRBD2. V lost 0 bases and J lost 7; bases outside the gene matches: 23. CDR1 is LGHNA, CDR2 YNFKEQ, per germline. The CDR3 runs to 20 residues. This CDR3 is CASSQDFWDTWTSGSEEQYF. The CDR3, as DNA: TGTGCCAGCAGCCAAGATTTCTGGGACACTTGGACCAGCGGGAGCGAGGAGCAGTACTTC.

V and J are TRBV12-5 and TRBJ1-5; a weak D match, TRBD1 (5 bases). This CDR3 has 12 residues. The germline gives CDR1 LGHNT, CDR2 FRNRAP. The V end was cut by 4 bases, the J end by 9 bases, with 10 bases between. CDR3 sequence (DNA): TGTGCTAGTGGTTCCCCTACAGGGCCCCAGCATTTT. Its translation is CASGSPTGPQHF.

This chain connects TRBV6-4 to TRBJ2-3; weak D call: TRBD2 (5 bases). Germline V gene lookup returns CDR1 MRHNA and CDR2 SNTAGT. The CDR3 is made up of 15 amino acids. Trimming took off 0 bases at V and 0 bases at J, with 7 bases between the two ends. The CDR3, as DNA: TGTGCCAGCAGTGACTCACCGGGGAGCACAGATACGCAGTATTTT. This gives the protein CASSDSPGSTDTQYF.

The rearrangement links TRBV7-6 to TRBJ2-1, with 12 bases identical to TRBD2. This CDR3 is 16 amino acids long. The V gene's germline CDR1 is SGHVS and CDR2 FNYEAQ. J gave up 6 bases and V 4 bases, and 7 bases lay outside the gene matches. CDR3: CASSSSSGGAGNEQFF. The CDR3, as DNA: TGTGCCAGCAGCTCCTCTAGCGGGGGGGCCGGCAATGAGCAGTTCTTC.

The V and J genes are TRBV11-1 and TRBJ2-1, with D uncertain. V shed 3 bases and J shed 4 bases, with 7 bases lying between them. The CDR3 is 13 amino acids. CDR1 is SGHAT and CDR2 is FQDESV in the germline V gene (reference sequence). CDR3 sequence: CASSFERYNEQFF. In DNA, the CDR3 is TGTGCCAGCAGCTTTGAGCGTTACAATGAGCAGTTCTTC.

V usage is TRBV6-4 and J usage is TRBJ2-3; D is unclear. Trimming took off 2 bases at V and 0 bases at J, with 9 bases between the two ends. Per germline, CDR1 MRHNA and CDR2 SNTAGT. CDR3 length equals 15 residues. CDR3 region: CASSDRGESTDTQYF. The CDR3 DNA reads as TGTGCCAGCAGTGACCGTGGTGAGAGCACAGATACGCAGTATTTT.